The 21 T cell receptor beta chains below were found in one sample sequenced in a study of T-cell reconstitution after alpha-beta-depleted transplantation in children. Unique molecular identifiers were used to barcode this TCRbeta library. Using its own MiXCR run on the PCR reads, TCRdb lists one record per CDR3 protein. This table holds a few hundred thousand distinct CDR3 sequences, about 12% found once. The sample consisted of PBMCs from the stem cell graft donor, taken from the stem cell graft. These receptors originate from a human donor who donated a stem cell graft to a child with combined immunodeficiency.

This clonotype was seen a handful of times. V is TRBV12-3 or TRBV12-4 and J is TRBJ1-2; the D gene is possibly TRBD1 (5 bases). This CDR3 is built from 12 residues. V was trimmed by 9 bases and J by 5 bases, leaving 13 bases between them. The DNA for the CDR3 is TGTGCCAGTTCCGGGACGGCATATGGCTACACCTTC. Translation: CASSGTAYGYTF.

This clonotype was recorded many times. V is TRBV12-3 or TRBV12-4 and J is TRBJ2-2, with D possibly matching TRBD1 (5 bases). This CDR3 has 15 amino acids. V dropped 3 bases and J dropped 3 bases, with 11 bases sitting between them. The CDR3 DNA sequence: TGTGCCAGCAGTTTTATAGGGGCGGACACCGGGGAGCTGTTTTTT. This codes for CASSFIGADTGELFF.

This clonotype came up a few times. The rearrangement joins TRBV18 to TRBJ2-7; 8 bases agree with TRBD1. This CDR3 region has 17 residues. V lost 3 bases, J lost 5 bases, and 15 bases stayed unmatched. Germline CDR1 KGHSH, CDR2 LQKENI. The chain's CDR3 is CASSPLSRTGYGDEQYF. The CDR3 DNA reads as TGTGCCAGCTCACCCTTATCCAGGACAGGGTACGGGGACGAGCAGTACTTC.

This clonotype has ten or more counts. The chain has TRBV7-2 and TRBJ2-5, with D perhaps matching TRBD2 (6 bases). The V gene's germline CDR1 is SGHTA and CDR2 FQGNSA. V gave up 2 bases and J gave up 6 bases, with 16 bases separating them. The CDR3 runs 15 residues. CDR3 residues: CASSLMAGEAKTQYF. CDR3 in DNA: TGTGCCAGCAGCTTAATGGCTGGGGAGGCGAAGACCCAGTACTTC.

The J gene is TRBJ1-4, the V gene TRBV4-1; D ambiguous. Germline CDR1 MGHRA, CDR2 YSYEKL. This CDR3 has 15 residues. Trimming stripped 4 bases from V and 8 bases from J, with 17 bases between. CDR3 coding DNA: TGCGCCAGCAGCCCCATGGACTGGGAAGAGGAAAAACTGTTTTTT. It codes for CASSPMDWEEEKLFF.

This clonotype was counted ten times or more. This chain uses TRBV4-2 with TRBJ2-7, with TRBD1 matching 7 bases. Germline V gene data show CDR1 as LGHNA and CDR2 as YNFKEQ. CDR3 size: 14 residues. V shed 4 bases, J shed 2 bases, and the junction held 5 bases outside the gene matches. CDR3 region: CASSPNRGAYEQYF. Written as DNA, the CDR3 is TGTGCCAGCAGCCCAAACAGGGGAGCCTACGAGCAGTACTTC.

The chain recombines TRBV12-3 or TRBV12-4 with TRBJ2-5; 8 nucleotides align to TRBD2. This CDR3 region has 18 residues. The V gene end was trimmed by 4 bases and the J gene end by 2 bases; junction bases not matched to a gene: 15. The CDR3 loop is CASSWNSVGRGGQETQYF. DNA for the CDR3: TGTGCCAGCAGTTGGAATTCCGTGGGCCGGGGGGGTCAAGAGACCCAGTACTTC.

This chain uses TRBV5-1 with TRBJ2-1; 10 positions agree with TRBD2. V was clipped by 1 base and J by 7 bases; unmatched bases: 8. The CDR3 covers 16 residues. Germline lookup yields CDR1 SGHRS and CDR2 YFSETQ. This CDR3 reads CASSLTLAGAPNEQFF. CDR3 DNA sequence: TGCGCCAGCAGCTTGACGCTAGCGGGAGCCCCGAATGAGCAGTTCTTC.

There are a few counts of this clonotype. The rearrangement joins TRBV7-9 to TRBJ2-7; D is ambiguous. The CDR3 is made up of 12 amino acids. The V and J ends lost 6 bases and 1 base respectively, with 7 bases between them. Germline CDR1 is SEHNR and CDR2 is FQNEAQ (reference sequence). The CDR3 here is CASRGWSYEQYF. As DNA, the CDR3 is TGTGCCAGCAGGGGTTGGTCCTACGAGCAGTACTTC.

V usage is TRBV6-2 or TRBV6-3 and J usage is TRBJ2-1; D is ambiguous. With 9 bases removed from V and 12 bases from J, the gap between germline ends came to 21 bases. The CDR3 loop spans 13 amino acids. Germline lookup yields CDR1 MNHEY and CDR2 SVGEGT. The CDR3 loop is CASHPPNLALQFF. In nucleotides, the CDR3 is TGTGCCAGTCATCCTCCCAACTTAGCACTGCAGTTCTTC.

This clonotype has at least ten counts. V gene TRBV5-1 combines with J gene TRBJ2-1, with a possible D match to TRBD1 (5 bases). The germline V and J ends were trimmed by 0 bases and 7 bases, with 8 bases remaining between them. The CDR3 extends over 13 amino acids. Germline V CDR1 and CDR2: SGHRS, YFSETQ. The CDR3 is CASSLGGPNEQFF. CDR3 coding DNA: TGCGCCAGCAGCTTGGGGGGCCCGAATGAGCAGTTCTTC. Full variable domain (remainder filled in from reference TRBV5-1 and TRBJ2-1): KAGVTQTPRYLIKTRGQQVTLSCSPISGHRSVSWYQQTPGQGLQFLFEYFSETQRNKGNFPGRFSGRQFSNSRSEMNVSTLELGDSALYLCASSLGGPNEQFFGPGTRLTVL.

There are many counts of this clonotype. The chain carries TRBV29-1 and TRBJ2-7, with 8 bases fitting TRBD1. Germline values: CDR1 SQVTM, CDR2 ANQGSEA. V lost 4 bases, J lost 1 base, and 6 bases stayed unmatched. The CDR3 contains 14 residues. CDR3 coding DNA: TGCAGCGTTGCTGACAGGGGTGTTTCCTACGAGCAGTACTTC. It translates to CSVADRGVSYEQYF.

At least ten counts were recorded for this clonotype. The chain uses TRBV12-3 or TRBV12-4 and TRBJ2-2; weak D call: TRBD2 (5 bases). The CDR3 is 14 residues long. The ends were cut back, 6 bases at V and 6 bases at J, with 14 bases in the middle. CDR3 bases: TGTGCCAGCAGCCCTCGGGGAATCGCCGGGGAGCTGTTTTTT. This translates into CASSPRGIAGELFF.

The V call is TRBV7-9, the J call TRBJ2-7, with D perhaps matching TRBD1 or TRBD2 (5 bases each). The CDR3 contains 13 residues. V shed 10 bases and J shed 0 bases, with 13 bases lying between them. Per germline, CDR1 SEHNR and CDR2 FQNEAQ (reference sequence). The CDR3 coding sequence is TGTGCCACCCAGACAGACTACTCCTACGAGCAGTACTTC. This sequence encodes CATQTDYSYEQYF.

V is TRBV20-1 and J is TRBJ1-6, with a weak D call TRBD1 (5 bases). Germline V gene lookup returns CDR1 DFQATT and CDR2 SNEGSKA (reference sequence). The V end lost 0 bases, the J end lost 8 bases, and 17 bases lay between the germline ends. The CDR3 is made up of 16 amino acids. The CDR3 DNA follows: TGCAGTGCTAGAGATATGTATTCGACAGTGGATTCACCCCTCCACTTT. Protein sequence: CSARDMYSTVDSPLHF.

The chain carries TRBV13 and TRBJ2-6; D call uncertain. Trimming pared 0 bases from V and 1 base from J, leaving 10 bases between. The CDR3 sequence is 17 residues long. Germline CDR1 is PRHDT and CDR2 is FYEKMQ (reference sequence). The CDR3: CASSLGGRPSGANVLTF. In DNA, the CDR3 is TGTGCCAGCAGCTTAGGGGGTCGTCCTTCTGGGGCCAACGTCCTGACTTTC.

This clonotype has at least ten counts. The gene calls are TRBV12-3 or TRBV12-4 and TRBJ2-1; 7 bases map to TRBD1. This CDR3 comprises 12 residues. V was pared by 5 bases and J by 9 bases, with 4 bases of the junction left unmatched. The CDR3 protein is CASSVTGVEQFF. DNA for the CDR3: TGTGCCAGCAGTGTCACAGGGGTTGAGCAGTTCTTC.

In its sample, this clonotype was seen a few times. V and J are TRBV11-2 and TRBJ2-1; D ambiguous. Germline CDR1 SGHAT, CDR2 FQNNGV. V dropped 5 bases and J dropped 3 bases, with 8 bases sitting between them. The CDR3 covers 13 residues. The CDR3 DNA reads TGTGCCAGCAGCCAGACGGACTACAATGAGCAGTTCTTC. Translation gives CASSQTDYNEQFF.

This clonotype was seen ten or more times. The gene calls are TRBV12-3 or TRBV12-4 and TRBJ1-4; 7 bases map to TRBD1. The CDR3 runs 12 residues. V lost 9 bases, J lost 11 bases, and 9 bases stayed unmatched. This CDR3 is CASQGQGGKLFF. The CDR3 region has the DNA TGTGCCAGTCAGGGGCAGGGGGGGAAACTGTTTTTT.

This clonotype appeared a few times. V and J are TRBV14 and TRBJ2-1; the D gene is possibly TRBD2 (5 bases). Germline loops: CDR1 SGHDN, CDR2 FVKESK. Trimming took 4 bases from V and 7 from J, leaving 14 bases between them. This CDR3 has 14 amino acids. This chain's CDR3 is CASSPGLQRNEQFF. In nucleotides, the CDR3 is TGTGCCAGCAGCCCTGGACTTCAGAGGAATGAGCAGTTCTTC.

This rearrangement joins TRBV3-1 to TRBJ2-3; no definite D call. V was trimmed by 1 base and J by 1 base, leaving 6 bases between them. Germline V lookup: CDR1 LGHDT, CDR2 YNNKEL (reference sequence). The CDR3 spans 14 residues. The CDR3 reads CASSQVVRTDTQYF. The CDR3 nucleotides read TGTGCCAGCAGCCAAGTGGTTCGCACAGATACGCAGTATTTT.